This T cell receptor (beta chain) was profiled in a study of cytomegalovirus exposure and HLA in healthy donors. Study results and limitations: With high specificity and sensitivity, the classifier reportedly diagnosed cytomegalovirus status. Another analysis was done later, and it associated more than 15,000 TCR beta sequences with HLA alleles at 0.05 false discovery rate. Researchers counted roughly 150 TCR beta chains as cytomegalovirus-associated.

Turning to this clone: The antigen remains unidentified.

Germline lookup yields CDR1 LGHNA and CDR2 YNFKEQ. With 3 bases clipped from V and 4 bases from J, the junction kept 5 bases outside the gene matches. The CDR3 runs 14 residues. This PCR relied on a set of 60 Vbeta primers and 13 Jbeta primers. The table came from immunoSEQ multiplex PCR; TCRdb's copy has only in-frame clones and leaves some out. The sample gives about 160,000 clones, 76% of which show up once; less than 1% is in the top ten. This chain links TRBV4-2 with TRBJ1-2, with 7 bases matching TRBD1. This receptor was identified in a female donor in good health and CMV-seronegative. The material sequenced was PBMCs. CDR3 amino acids: CASSHGTDSYGYTF. The CDR3 DNA is TGTGCCAGCAGCCATGGGACAGACTCCTATGGCTACACCTTC.